This T cell receptor (beta chain) originates from a study of blood T cell repertoires in COVID-19. Looking at the study overall: Nucleic acid was either cDNA or gDNA, and it came from T cells, B-cell-depleted T cells, or PBMCs.

The protocol was immunoSEQ multiplex PCR, while the TCRdb copy is restricted to in-frame clones and leaves out a portion. This table holds about 110,000 clones, 70% to 90% found once. Trimming cost V 4 bases and J 4 bases, with 11 bases left between them. This CDR3 is 14 amino acids long. Per the germline V gene, CDR1 is KGHDR and CDR2 is SFDVKD. Sequenced material: peripheral blood. The rearrangement links TRBV24-1 to TRBJ2-3, with D tentatively TRBD2 (6 bases). The sequence came from a human donor in a cohort sampled during active COVID-19. CDR3 amino acids: CATSDRGSADTQYF. For the CDR3, the DNA is TGTGCCACCAGTGACCGGGGGTCGGCAGATACGCAGTATTTT.